This T cell receptor (beta chain) was captured by sequencing in a study of T-cell memory formation after mild COVID-19. In the study overall: The two donors had largely donor-specific TCR clusters.

This clonotype was detected a few times. Antigen specificity is unknown. Germline values: CDR1 MNHEY, CDR2 SVGEGT. The V segment lost 7 bases and the J segment 0 bases; nucleotides outside the gene matches: 4. The CDR3 consists of 17 residues. Points from the study as a whole: CD4/CD8 balance held among clones contracting day 15 to 85, and later expanders leaned CD4+.

TCRdb fed the 5' RACE reads into MiXCR, producing one record per CDR3 protein. The sample has some 320,000 distinct CDR3 sequences, about a sixth seen once. This TCR came from a young man who had mild COVID-19 (a few samples of this study predate the infection). Cell type and time point are not known. The source material was PBMCs or a T cell subset sorted from them (not recorded which). V usage is TRBV6-2 or TRBV6-3 and J usage is TRBJ2-1, with 15 bases aligning to TRBD2. The DNA for the CDR3 is TGTGCCAGCACCGGGACTAGCGGGGGGAGCTCCTACAATGAGCAGTTCTTC. Translation gives CASTGTSGGSSYNEQFF.